The 9 T cell receptor beta chains below come from one sample, sequenced in a study of blood T cell repertoires in COVID-19. TCRdb's table, derived via immunoSEQ multiplex PCR, lists solely in-frame clones and lacks some. There are some 260,000 clones in the sample; about 80% occur only once, and under 5% lies in the top ten. Source material: PBMCs or T cells enriched from blood (not recorded which). The receptors were sampled from a man aged 25 to 45 with acute COVID-19.

The chain links TRBV6-4 to TRBJ2-2; D is uncertain. The CDR3 is 12 amino acids. V dropped 2 bases and J dropped 10 bases, with 8 bases sitting between them. Germline CDR1 and CDR2: MRHNA and SNTAGT. DNA for the CDR3: TGTGCCAGCAGTGACGACCAGGCGGAGCTGTTTTTT. This encodes CASSDDQAELFF.

The rearrangement links TRBV19 to TRBJ1-6, with 8 bases matching TRBD1. The germline CDR1 and CDR2 sequences are LNHDA and SQIVND (reference sequence). Trimming cost V 5 bases and J 7 bases; bases outside gene matches: 10. The CDR3 runs to 16 residues. Written as DNA, the CDR3 is TGTGCCAGTAGTCGCTCGACAGGGGCGCAAAATTCACCCCTCCACTTT. This sequence encodes CASSRSTGAQNSPLHF.

The V and J genes are TRBV7-2 and TRBJ1-6; a possible D gene is TRBD1 (6 bases). V was pared by 3 bases and J by 7 bases, with 13 bases between. In germline, CDR1 is SGHTA, CDR2 FQGNSA. This CDR3 has 15 amino acids. The CDR3: CASSFTQGGNSPLHF. CDR3 coding DNA: TGTGCCAGCAGCTTCACACAGGGTGGGAATTCACCCCTCCACTTT.

In its sample, this clone was seen once. Relative to the germline gene, one junction end is altered; a read error may explain this. The chain employs TRBV5-1 and TRBJ1-2; D gene uncertain. CDR1 SGHRS and CDR2 YFSETQ come from the germline V gene. The CDR3 has 13 residues. CDR3 region: CASSYTENYGYTF. CDR3 nucleotides: TGTGCCAGCAGCTATACAGAGAACTATGGCTACACCTTC.

V is TRBV7-6 and J is TRBJ2-2; D is possibly TRBD1 (6 bases). The CDR3 runs to 15 residues. The V end lost 3 bases, the J end lost 5 bases, and 13 bases lay between the germline ends. Germline V gene lookup returns CDR1 SGHVS and CDR2 FNYEAQ. The CDR3 loop reads CASSFSGTQTGELFF. CDR3 nucleotides: TGTGCCAGCAGCTTTTCCGGGACACAAACCGGGGAGCTGTTTTTT.

The V gene is TRBV7-8, the J gene TRBJ1-1, with D maybe TRBD1 (5 bases). Germline CDR1 is SGHVS and CDR2 is FQNEAQ. Deletions cut 4 bases from V and 11 bases from J, with 26 bases between. The CDR3 runs 16 residues. CDR3 in amino acids: CASSSEKGRGPMGAFF. Here the CDR3 DNA reads TGTGCCAGCAGCTCAGAGAAAGGGCGGGGCCCAATGGGGGCTTTCTTT.

The rearrangement uses TRBV24-1 and TRBJ2-1; 7 nucleotides match TRBD1. In germline, CDR1 is KGHDR, CDR2 SFDVKD. With 1 base clipped from V and 13 bases from J, the junction kept 3 bases outside the gene matches. This CDR3 is built from 12 residues. The CDR3 reads CATSDLGGYQFF. DNA of the CDR3: TGTGCCACCAGTGATTTAGGGGGCTATCAGTTCTTC.

V is TRBV19 and J is TRBJ1-3; D not certain. This CDR3 comprises 13 residues. V shed 6 bases and J shed 4 bases, with 10 bases lying between them. Germline values: CDR1 LNHDA, CDR2 SQIVND (reference sequence). CDR3 amino acids: CASREGAGNTIYF. The CDR3, as DNA: TGTGCCAGTAGGGAGGGCGCGGGAAACACCATATATTTT.

The sample holds a few counts of this clone. The gene calls are TRBV28 and TRBJ2-2; D is perhaps TRBD1 (6 bases). This CDR3 has 13 amino acids. The V end was cut by 6 bases, the J end by 6 bases, with 11 bases between. Germline CDR1 reads MDHEN; CDR2 reads SYDVKM. CDR3 in amino acids: CASSNRVPGELFF. The CDR3 DNA follows: TGTGCCAGCAGCAACAGGGTTCCCGGGGAGCTGTTTTTT.